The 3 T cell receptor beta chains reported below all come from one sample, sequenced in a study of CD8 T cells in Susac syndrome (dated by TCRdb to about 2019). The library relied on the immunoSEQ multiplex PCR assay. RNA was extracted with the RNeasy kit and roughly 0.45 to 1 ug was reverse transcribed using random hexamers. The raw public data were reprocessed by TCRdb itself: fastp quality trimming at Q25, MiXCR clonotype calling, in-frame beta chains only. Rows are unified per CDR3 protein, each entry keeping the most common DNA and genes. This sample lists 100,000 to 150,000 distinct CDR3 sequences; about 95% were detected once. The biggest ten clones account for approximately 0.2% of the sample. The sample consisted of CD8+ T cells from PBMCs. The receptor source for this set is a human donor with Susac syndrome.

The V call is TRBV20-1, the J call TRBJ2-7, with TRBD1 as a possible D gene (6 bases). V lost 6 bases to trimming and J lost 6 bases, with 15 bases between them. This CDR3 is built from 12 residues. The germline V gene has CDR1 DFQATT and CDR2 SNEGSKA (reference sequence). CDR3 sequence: CSAHLGGVEQYF. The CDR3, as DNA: TGCAGTGCCCATCTTGGGGGCGTCGAGCAGTACTTC.

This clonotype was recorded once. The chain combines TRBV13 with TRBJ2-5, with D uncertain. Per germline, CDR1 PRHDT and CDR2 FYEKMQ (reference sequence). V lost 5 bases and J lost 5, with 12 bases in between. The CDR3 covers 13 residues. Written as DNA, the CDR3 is TGTGCCAGCAGCGGTCGGCTCCGGGAGACCCAGTACTTC. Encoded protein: CASSGRLRETQYF.

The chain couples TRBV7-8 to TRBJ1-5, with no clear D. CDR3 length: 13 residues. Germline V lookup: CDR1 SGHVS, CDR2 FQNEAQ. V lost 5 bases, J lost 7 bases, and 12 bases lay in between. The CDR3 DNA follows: TGTGCCAGCAGCCCGAGTAGGGAGCAGCCCCAGCATTTT. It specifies CASSPSREQPQHF.